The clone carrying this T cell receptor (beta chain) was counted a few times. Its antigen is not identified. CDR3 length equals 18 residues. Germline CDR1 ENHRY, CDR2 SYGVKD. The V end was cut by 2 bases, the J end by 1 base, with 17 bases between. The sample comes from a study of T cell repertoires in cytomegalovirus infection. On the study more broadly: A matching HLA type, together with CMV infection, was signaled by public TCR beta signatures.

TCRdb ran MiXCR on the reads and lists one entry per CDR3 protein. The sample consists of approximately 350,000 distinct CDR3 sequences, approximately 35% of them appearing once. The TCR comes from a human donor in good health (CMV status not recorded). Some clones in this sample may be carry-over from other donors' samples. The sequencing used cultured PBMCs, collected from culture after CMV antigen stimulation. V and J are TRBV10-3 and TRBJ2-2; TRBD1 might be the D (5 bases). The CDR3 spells CAISEEEPGWMNTGELFF. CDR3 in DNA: TGTGCCATCAGTGAGGAGGAACCAGGGTGGATGAACACCGGGGAGCTGTTTTTT.